The next 4 T cell receptor beta chains were all read from a single sample in a study of T-cell reconstitution after alpha-beta-depleted transplantation in children. Regarding the study as a whole: At around two months after transplant, the alpha-beta T cells were reportedly derived from several hundred expanded clones that came from non-depleted graft cells.

A TCRbeta library incorporating unique molecular identifiers was prepared. TCRdb independently ran MiXCR on the PCR reads; one entry per CDR3 protein. The sample lists around 30,000 distinct CDR3 sequences, roughly 6.5% occurring once. Their recognized antigens are unknown. The source was peripheral blood, collected 60 days after TCRalphabeta/CD19-depleted stem cell transplant. The receptors shown here come from a child under two years old who had a stem cell transplant for acute myeloid leukemia, so the T cells may come from the graft donor.

The chain uses TRBV7-2 and TRBJ1-6; D not resolved. Per germline, CDR1 SGHTA and CDR2 FQGNSA. The CDR3 extends over 16 amino acids. Trimming left V 3 bases short and J 0 bases short, with 9 bases between. CDR3 sequence reads: CASSLWAASYNSPLHF. CDR3 bases: TGTGCCAGCAGCTTGTGGGCCGCCTCCTATAATTCACCCCTCCACTTT.

This clonotype appeared many times. The chain links TRBV4-1 to TRBJ2-1; tentatively, D is TRBD2 (5 bases). Germline-derived CDR1 and CDR2 are MGHRA and YSYEKL. V was pared by 4 bases and J by 9 bases, with 10 bases between. The CDR3 totals 12 residues. CDR3 in amino acids: CASSLLGGEQFF. CDR3 coding DNA: TGCGCCAGCAGCCTACTAGGAGGTGAGCAGTTCTTC.

This clonotype was recorded at least ten times. This sequence joins TRBV12-3 or TRBV12-4 and TRBJ1-5, with D unclear. V lost 6 bases to trimming and J lost 4 bases, with 7 bases between them. The CDR3 is 12 residues long. The CDR3 DNA reads as TGTGCCAGCAGCCAAATTAATCAGCCCCAGCATTTT. This codes for CASSQINQPQHF.

This clonotype was counted at least ten times. The chain carries TRBV11-2 and TRBJ2-7, with D perhaps matching TRBD2 (5 bases). CDR3 length: 12 amino acids. With 4 bases removed from V and 6 bases from J, the gap between germline ends came to 10 bases. Germline V gives CDR1 SGHAT, CDR2 FQNNGV. CDR3 in amino acids: CASSSLEAEQYF. The DNA of the CDR3 is TGTGCCAGCAGCTCCCTGGAGGCCGAGCAGTACTTC.